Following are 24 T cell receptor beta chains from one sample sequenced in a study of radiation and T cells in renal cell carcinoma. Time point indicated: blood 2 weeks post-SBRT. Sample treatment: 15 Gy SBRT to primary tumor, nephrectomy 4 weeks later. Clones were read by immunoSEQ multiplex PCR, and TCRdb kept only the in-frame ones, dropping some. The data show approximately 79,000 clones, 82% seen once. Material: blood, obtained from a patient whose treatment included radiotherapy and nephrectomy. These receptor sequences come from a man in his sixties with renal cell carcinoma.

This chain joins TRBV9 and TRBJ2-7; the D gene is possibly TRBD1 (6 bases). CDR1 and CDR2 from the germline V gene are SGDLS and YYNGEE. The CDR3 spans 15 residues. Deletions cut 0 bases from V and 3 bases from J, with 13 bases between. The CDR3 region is CASSVEPTGVYEQYF. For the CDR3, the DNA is TGTGCCAGCAGCGTAGAGCCGACAGGCGTCTACGAGCAGTACTTC.

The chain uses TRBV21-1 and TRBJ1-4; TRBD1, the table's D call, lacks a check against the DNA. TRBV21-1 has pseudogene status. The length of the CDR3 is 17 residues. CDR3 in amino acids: CASSKGEPGQGNEKLFF. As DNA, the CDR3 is TGTGCCAGCAGCAAAGGAGAGCCGGGACAGGGGAATGAAAAACTGTTTTTT.

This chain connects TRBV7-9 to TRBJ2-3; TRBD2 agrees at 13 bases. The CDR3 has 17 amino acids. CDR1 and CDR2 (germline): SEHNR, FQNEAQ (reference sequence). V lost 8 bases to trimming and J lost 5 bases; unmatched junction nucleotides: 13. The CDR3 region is CASFPLRTSGSQDTQYF. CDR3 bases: TGTGCCAGCTTTCCCCTTAGGACTAGCGGGAGTCAAGATACGCAGTATTTT.

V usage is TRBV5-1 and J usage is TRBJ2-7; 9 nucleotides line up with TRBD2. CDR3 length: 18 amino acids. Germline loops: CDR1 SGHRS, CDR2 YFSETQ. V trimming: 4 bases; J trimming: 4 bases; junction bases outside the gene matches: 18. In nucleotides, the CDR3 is TGCGCCAGCAGCCCGGACGCGGGGGCGGGAGGGACAGTATACGAGCAGTACTTC. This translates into CASSPDAGAGGTVYEQYF.

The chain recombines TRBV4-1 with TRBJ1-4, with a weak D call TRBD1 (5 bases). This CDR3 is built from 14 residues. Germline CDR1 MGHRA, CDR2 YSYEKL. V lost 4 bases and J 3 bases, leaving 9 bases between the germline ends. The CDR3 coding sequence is TGCGCCAGCAGCCTTCTGGGACCTAATGAAAAACTGTTTTTT. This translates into CASSLLGPNEKLFF.

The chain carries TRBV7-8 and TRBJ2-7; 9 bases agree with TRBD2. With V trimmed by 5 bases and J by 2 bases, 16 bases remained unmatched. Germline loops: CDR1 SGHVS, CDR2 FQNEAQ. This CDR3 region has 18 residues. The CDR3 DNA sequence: TGTGCCAGCAGCCCCTATGCTCGACTAGCGGAGACAACCTACGAGCAGTACTTC. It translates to CASSPYARLAETTYEQYF.

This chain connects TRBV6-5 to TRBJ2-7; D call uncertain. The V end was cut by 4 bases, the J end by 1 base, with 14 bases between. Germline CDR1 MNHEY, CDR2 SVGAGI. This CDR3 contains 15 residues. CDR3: CASSLVAPPSYEQYF. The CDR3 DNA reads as TGTGCCAGCAGTTTAGTAGCACCACCTTCCTACGAGCAGTACTTC.

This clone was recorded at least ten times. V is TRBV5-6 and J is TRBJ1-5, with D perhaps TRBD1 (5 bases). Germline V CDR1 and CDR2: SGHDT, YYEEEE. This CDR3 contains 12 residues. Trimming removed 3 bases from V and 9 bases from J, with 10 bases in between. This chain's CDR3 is CASSSGTLPQHF. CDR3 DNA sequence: TGTGCCAGCAGCTCCGGGACCTTGCCCCAGCATTTT.

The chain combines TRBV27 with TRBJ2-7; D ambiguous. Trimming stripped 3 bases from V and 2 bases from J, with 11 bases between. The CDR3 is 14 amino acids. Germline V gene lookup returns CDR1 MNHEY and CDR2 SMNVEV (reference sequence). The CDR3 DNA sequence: TGTGCCAGCAGTTTGGGCAGCCCACCCTACGAGCAGTACTTC. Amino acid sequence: CASSLGSPPYEQYF.

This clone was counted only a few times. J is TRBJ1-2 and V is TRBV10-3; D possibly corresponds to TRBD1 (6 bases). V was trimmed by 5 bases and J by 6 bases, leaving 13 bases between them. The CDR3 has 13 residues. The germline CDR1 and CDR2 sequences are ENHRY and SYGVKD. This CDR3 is CAISTGHRDGYTF. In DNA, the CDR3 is TGTGCCATCAGTACAGGGCACCGGGATGGCTACACCTTC.

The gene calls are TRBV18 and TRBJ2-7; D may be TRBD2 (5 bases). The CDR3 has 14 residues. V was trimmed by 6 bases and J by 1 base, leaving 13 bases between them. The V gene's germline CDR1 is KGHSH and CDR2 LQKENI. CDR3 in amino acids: CASSGVDGSYEQYF. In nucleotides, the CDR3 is TGTGCCAGCTCCGGGGTGGACGGATCCTACGAGCAGTACTTC. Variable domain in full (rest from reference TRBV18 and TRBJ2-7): NAGVMQNPRHLVRRRGQEARLRCSPMKGHSHVYWYRQLPEEGLKFMVYLQKENIIDESGMPKERFSAEFPKEGPSILRIQQVVRGDSAAYFCASSGVDGSYEQYFGPGTRLTVT.

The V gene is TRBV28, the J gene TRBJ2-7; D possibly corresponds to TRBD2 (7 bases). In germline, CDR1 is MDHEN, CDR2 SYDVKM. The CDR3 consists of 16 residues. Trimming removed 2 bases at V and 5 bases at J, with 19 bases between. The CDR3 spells CASSLGGQQGRDEQYF. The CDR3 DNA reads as TGTGCCAGCAGTTTAGGTGGCCAGCAGGGGAGGGACGAGCAGTACTTC. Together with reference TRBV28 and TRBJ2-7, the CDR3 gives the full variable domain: DVKVTQSSRYLVKRTGEKVFLECVQDMDHENMFWYRQDPGLGLRLIYFSYDVKMKEKGDIPEGYSVSREKKERFSLILESASTNQTSMYLCASSLGGQQGRDEQYFGPGTRLTVT.

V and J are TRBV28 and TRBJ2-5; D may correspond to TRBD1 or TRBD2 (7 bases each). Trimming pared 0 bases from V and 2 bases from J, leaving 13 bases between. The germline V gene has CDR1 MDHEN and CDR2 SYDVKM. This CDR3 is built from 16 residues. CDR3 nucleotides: TGTGCCAGCAGTTTATGGGGAGGGGGCAGGCAAGAGACCCAGTACTTC. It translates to CASSLWGGGRQETQYF.

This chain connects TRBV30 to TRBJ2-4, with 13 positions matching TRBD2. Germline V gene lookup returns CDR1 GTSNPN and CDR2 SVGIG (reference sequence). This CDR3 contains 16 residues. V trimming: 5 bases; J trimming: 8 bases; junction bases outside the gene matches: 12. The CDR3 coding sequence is TGTGCCTGGGCGACCGGACTAGCGGGAGTCAGTTACATTCAGTACTTC. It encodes CAWATGLAGVSYIQYF.

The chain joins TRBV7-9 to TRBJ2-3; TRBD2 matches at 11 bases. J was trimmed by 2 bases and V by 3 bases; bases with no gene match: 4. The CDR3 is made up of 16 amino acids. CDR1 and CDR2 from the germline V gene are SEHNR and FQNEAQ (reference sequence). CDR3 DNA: TGTGCCAGCAGCTTTAGCGGGAGGGCCTCCACAGATACGCAGTATTTT. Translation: CASSFSGRASTDTQYF. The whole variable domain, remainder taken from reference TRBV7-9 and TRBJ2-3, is DTGVSQNPRHKITKRGQNVTFRCDPISEHNRLYWYRQTLGQGPEFLTYFQNEAQLEKSRLLSDRFSAERPKGSFSTLEIQRTEQGDSAMYLCASSFSGRASTDTQYFGPGTRLTVL.

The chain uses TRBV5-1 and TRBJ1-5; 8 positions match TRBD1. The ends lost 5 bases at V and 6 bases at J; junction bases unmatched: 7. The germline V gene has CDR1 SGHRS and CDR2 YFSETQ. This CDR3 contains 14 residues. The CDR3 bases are TGCGCCAGCAGTCCTACAGGGGGGGTTCAGCCCCAGCATTTT. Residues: CASSPTGGVQPQHF.

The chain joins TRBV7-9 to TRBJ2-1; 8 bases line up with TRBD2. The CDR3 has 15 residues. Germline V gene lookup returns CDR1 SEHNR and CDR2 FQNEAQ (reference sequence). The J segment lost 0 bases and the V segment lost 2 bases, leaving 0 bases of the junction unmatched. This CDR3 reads CASSLLAGSYNEQFF. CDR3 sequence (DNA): TGTGCCAGCAGCTTACTAGCGGGCTCCTACAATGAGCAGTTCTTC.

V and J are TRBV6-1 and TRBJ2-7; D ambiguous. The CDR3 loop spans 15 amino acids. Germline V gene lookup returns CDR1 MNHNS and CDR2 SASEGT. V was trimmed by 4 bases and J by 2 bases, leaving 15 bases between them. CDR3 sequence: CASSVNSVGPYEQYF. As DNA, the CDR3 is TGTGCCAGCAGTGTGAACTCGGTCGGTCCCTACGAGCAGTACTTC.

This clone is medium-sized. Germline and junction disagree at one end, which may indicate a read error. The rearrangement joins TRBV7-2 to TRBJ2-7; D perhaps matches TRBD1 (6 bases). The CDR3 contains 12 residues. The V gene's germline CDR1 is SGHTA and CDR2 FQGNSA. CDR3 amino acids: CASSLVGAPLNF. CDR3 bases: TGTGCCAGCAGCTTAGTGGGGGCTCCTCTAAACTTC.

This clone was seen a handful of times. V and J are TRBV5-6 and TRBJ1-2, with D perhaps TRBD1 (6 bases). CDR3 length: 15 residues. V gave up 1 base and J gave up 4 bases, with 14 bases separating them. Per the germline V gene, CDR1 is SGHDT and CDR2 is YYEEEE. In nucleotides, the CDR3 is TGTGCCAGCAGCTTGTATAAAAGAGGGGGCTATGGCTACACCTTC. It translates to CASSLYKRGGYGYTF. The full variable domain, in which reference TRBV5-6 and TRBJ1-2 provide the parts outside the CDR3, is DAGVTQSPTHLIKTRGQQVTLRCSPKSGHDTVSWYQQALGQGPQFIFQYYEEEERQRGNFPDRFSGHQFPNYSSELNVNALLLGDSALYLCASSLYKRGGYGYTFGSGTRLTVV.

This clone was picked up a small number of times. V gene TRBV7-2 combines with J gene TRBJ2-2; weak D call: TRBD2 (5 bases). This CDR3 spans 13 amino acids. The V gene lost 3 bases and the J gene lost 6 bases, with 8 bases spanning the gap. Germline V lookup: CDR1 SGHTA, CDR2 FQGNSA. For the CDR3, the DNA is TGTGCCAGCAGCTTTACGGGATCCGGGGAGCTGTTTTTT. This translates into CASSFTGSGELFF.

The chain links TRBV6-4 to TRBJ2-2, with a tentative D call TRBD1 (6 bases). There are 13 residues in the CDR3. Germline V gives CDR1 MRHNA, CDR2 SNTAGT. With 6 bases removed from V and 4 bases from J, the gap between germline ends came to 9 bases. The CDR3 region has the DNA TGTGCCAGCAGGGAACAGGGCACCGGGGAGCTGTTTTTT. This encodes CASREQGTGELFF.

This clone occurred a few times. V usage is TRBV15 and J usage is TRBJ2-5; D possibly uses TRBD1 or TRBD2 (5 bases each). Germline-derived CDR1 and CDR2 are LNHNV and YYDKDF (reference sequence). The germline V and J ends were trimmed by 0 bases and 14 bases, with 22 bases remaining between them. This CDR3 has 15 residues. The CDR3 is CATSREPTGTAEPYF. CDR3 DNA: TGTGCCACCAGCAGAGAACCCACCGGGACGGCCGAGCCTTACTTC.

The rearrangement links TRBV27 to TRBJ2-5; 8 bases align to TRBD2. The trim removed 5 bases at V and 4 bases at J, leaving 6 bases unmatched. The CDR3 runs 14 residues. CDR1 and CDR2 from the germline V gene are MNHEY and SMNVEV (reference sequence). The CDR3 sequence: CASSTIAGTETQYF. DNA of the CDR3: TGTGCCAGCAGTACCATAGCGGGAACAGAGACCCAGTACTTC.